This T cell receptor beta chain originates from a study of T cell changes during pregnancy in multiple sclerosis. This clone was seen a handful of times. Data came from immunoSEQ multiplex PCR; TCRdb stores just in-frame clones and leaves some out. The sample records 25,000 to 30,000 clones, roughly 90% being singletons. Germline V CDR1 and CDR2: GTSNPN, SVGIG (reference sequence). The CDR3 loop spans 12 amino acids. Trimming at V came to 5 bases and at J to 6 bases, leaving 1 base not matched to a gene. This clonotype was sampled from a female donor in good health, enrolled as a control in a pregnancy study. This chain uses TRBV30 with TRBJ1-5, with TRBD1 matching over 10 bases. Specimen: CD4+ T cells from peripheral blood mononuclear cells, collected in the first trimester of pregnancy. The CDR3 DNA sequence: TGTGCCTGGGGACAGGGGGTTCAGCCCCAGCATTTT. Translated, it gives CAWGQGVQPQHF.